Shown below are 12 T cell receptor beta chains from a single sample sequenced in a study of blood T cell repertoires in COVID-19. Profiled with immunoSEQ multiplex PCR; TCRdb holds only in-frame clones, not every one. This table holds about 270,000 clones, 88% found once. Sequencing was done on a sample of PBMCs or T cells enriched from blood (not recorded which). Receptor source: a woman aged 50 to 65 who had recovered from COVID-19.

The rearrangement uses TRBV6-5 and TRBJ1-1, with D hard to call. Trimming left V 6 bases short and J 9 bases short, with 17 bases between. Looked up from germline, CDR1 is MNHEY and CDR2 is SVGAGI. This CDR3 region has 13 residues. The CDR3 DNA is TGTGCCAGCAGCCGAGGGAGACATTCTCAAGCTTTCTTT. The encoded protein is CASSRGRHSQAFF.

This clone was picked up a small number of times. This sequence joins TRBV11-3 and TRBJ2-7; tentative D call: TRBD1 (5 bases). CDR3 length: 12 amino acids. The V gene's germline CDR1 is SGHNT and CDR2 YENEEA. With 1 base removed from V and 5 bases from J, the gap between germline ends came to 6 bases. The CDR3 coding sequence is TGTGCCAGCAGCTTAGGACAGAACGAGCAGTACTTC. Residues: CASSLGQNEQYF.

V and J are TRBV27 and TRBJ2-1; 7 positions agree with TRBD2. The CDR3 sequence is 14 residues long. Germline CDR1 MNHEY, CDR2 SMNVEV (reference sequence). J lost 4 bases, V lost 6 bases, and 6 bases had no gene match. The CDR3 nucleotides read TGTGCCAGCAGCACCCCGGGGGGTTACAATGAGCAGTTCTTC. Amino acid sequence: CASSTPGGYNEQFF.

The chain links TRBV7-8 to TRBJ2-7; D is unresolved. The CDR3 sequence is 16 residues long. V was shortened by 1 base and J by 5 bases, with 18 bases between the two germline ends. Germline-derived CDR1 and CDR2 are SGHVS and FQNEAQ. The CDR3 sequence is CASSLVWRPRPNEQYF. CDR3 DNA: TGTGCCAGCAGCTTAGTCTGGCGGCCAAGGCCCAACGAGCAGTACTTC.

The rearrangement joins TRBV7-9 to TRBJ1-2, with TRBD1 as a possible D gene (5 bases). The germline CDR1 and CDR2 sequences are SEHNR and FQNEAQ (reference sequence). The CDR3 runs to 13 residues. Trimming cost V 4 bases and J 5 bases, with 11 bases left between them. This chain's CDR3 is CASSSGGGYGYTF. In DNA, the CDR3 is TGTGCCAGCAGCTCGGGGGGTGGTTATGGCTACACCTTC. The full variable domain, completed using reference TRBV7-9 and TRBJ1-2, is DTGVSQNPRHKITKRGQNVTFRCDPISEHNRLYWYRQTLGQGPEFLTYFQNEAQLEKSRLLSDRFSAERPKGSFSTLEIQRTEQGDSAMYLCASSSGGGYGYTFGSGTRLTVV.

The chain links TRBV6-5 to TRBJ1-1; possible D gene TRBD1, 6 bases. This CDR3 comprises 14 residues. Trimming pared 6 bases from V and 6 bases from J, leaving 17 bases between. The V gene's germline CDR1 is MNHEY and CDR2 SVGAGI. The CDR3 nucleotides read TGTGCCAGCAGAAGGGACACTACATTTGCTGAAGCTTTCTTT. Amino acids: CASRRDTTFAEAFF.

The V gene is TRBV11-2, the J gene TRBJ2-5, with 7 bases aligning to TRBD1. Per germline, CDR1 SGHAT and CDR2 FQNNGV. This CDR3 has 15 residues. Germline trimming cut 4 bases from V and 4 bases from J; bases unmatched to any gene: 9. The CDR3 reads CASSSLNSGGETQYF. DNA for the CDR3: TGTGCCAGCAGCTCCTTGAATTCAGGGGGAGAGACCCAGTACTTC.

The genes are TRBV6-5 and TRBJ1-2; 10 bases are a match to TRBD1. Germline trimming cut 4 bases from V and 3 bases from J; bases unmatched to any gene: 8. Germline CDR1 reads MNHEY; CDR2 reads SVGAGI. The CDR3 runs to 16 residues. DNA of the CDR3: TGTGCCAGCAGTTCCATACGGGACAGGGGATACTATGGCTACACCTTC. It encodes CASSSIRDRGYYGYTF.

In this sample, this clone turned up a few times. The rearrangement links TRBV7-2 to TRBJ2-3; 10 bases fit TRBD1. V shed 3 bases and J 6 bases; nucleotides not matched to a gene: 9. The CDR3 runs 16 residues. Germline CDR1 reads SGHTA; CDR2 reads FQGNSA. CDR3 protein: CASSFPGTGEKDTQYF. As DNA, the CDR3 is TGTGCCAGCAGCTTCCCCGGGACAGGGGAGAAGGATACGCAGTATTTT.

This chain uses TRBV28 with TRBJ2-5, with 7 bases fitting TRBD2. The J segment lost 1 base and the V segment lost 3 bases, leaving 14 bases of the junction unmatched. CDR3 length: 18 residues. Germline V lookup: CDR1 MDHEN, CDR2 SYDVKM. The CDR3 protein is CASSFGRGWIRAQETQYF. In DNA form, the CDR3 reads TGTGCCAGCAGTTTTGGGAGGGGTTGGATTCGGGCCCAAGAGACCCAGTACTTC.

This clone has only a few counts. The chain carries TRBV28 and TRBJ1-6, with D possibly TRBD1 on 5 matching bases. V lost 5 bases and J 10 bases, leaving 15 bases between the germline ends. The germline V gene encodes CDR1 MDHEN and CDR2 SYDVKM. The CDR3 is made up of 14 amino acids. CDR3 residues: CASSPGLAGSPLHF. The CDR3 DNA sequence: TGTGCCAGCAGTCCAGGGTTGGCGGGGTCACCCCTCCACTTT.

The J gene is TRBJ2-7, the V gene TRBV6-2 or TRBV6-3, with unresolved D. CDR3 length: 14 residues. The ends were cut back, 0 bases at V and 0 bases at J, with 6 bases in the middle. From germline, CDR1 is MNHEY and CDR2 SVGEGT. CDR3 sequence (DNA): TGTGCCAGCAGTTACTCGATCAGCTCCTACGAGCAGTACTTC. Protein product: CASSYSISSYEQYF.